These 2 T cell receptor beta chains share one sample of origin, sequenced in a study of blood T cell repertoires in COVID-19. Profiled with immunoSEQ multiplex PCR; TCRdb holds only in-frame clones, not every one. The sample has nearly 350,000 clones; under 95% are singletons. Sequences were obtained from peripheral blood. These receptors came from a woman aged 18-35 years who had recovered from COVID-19.

The rearrangement joins TRBV12-3 or TRBV12-4 to TRBJ2-3, with D unclear. The CDR3 covers 13 residues. V was shortened by 6 bases and J by 1 base, with 8 bases between the two germline ends. In DNA, the CDR3 is TGTGCCAGCAGCCAACGGGGCACAGATACGCAGTATTTT. Residues: CASSQRGTDTQYF.

This chain uses TRBV6-5 with TRBJ1-1; D remains ambiguous. The germline V gene has CDR1 MNHEY and CDR2 SVGAGI. The CDR3 has 13 residues. The V and J ends lost 7 bases and 4 bases respectively, with 13 bases between them. DNA for the CDR3: TGTGCCAGCACCACTCGGGGAAGCACTGAAGCTTTCTTT. The encoded protein is CASTTRGSTEAFF.